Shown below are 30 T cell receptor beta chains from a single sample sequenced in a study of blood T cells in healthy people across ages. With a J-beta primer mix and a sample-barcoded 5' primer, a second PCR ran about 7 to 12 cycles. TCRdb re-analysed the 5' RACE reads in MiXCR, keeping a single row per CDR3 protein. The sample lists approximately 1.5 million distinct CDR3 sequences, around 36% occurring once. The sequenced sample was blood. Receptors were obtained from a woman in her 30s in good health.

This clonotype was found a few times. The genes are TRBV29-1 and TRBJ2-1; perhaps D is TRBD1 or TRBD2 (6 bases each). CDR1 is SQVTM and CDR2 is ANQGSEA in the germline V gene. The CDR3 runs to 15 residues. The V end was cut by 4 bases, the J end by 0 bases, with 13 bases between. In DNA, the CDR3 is TGCAGCGTTGGGGGGGCTCTGAGCTCCTACAATGAGCAGTTCTTC. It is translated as CSVGGALSSYNEQFF.

The CDR3 DNA reads as TGTGCCAGCAGTTTAGGGGTACAGCCCCAGCATTTT. Translating it yields CASSLGVQPQHF. The chain links TRBV12-3 or TRBV12-4 to TRBJ1-5; D gene ambiguous. The CDR3 consists of 12 residues. Trimming pared 1 base from V and 7 bases from J, leaving 5 bases between.

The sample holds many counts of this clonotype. In DNA form, the CDR3 reads TGTGCCATCAGTGAACCCGACTCACCCCCCAGCACAGATACGCAGTATTTT. It specifies CAISEPDSPPSTDTQYF. This chain connects TRBV10-3 to TRBJ2-3; the D is unclear. The CDR3 contains 17 residues. V lost 3 bases to trimming and J lost 0 bases, with 16 bases between them. The germline V gene has CDR1 ENHRY and CDR2 SYGVKD.

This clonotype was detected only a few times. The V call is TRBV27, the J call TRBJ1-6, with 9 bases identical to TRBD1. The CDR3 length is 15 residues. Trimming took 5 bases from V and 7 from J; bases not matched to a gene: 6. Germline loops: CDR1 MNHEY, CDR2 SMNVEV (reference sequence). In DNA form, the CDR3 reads TGTGCCAGCAGTCCCGGGACAGGGCAAAATTCACCCCTCCACTTT. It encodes CASSPGTGQNSPLHF.

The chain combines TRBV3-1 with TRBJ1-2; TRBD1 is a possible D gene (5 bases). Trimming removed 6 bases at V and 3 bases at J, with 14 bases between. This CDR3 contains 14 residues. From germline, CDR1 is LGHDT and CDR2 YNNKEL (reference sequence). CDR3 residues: CASSRDHLDYGYTF. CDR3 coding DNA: TGTGCCAGCAGTCGGGACCACCTGGACTATGGCTACACCTTC.

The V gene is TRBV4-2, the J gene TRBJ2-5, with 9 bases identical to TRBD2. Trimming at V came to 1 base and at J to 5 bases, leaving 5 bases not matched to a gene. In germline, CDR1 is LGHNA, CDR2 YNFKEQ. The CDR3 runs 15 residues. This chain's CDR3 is CASSQAGTSKETQYF. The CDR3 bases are TGTGCCAGCAGCCAAGCCGGGACTAGCAAGGAGACCCAGTACTTC.

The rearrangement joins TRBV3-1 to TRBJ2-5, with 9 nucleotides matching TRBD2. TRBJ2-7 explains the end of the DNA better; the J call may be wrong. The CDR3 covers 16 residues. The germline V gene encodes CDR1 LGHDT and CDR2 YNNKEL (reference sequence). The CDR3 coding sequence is TGTGCCAGCAGCCAAGATCGGGGACTAGCTTACAACGAGCAGTACTTC. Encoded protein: CASSQDRGLAYNEQYF.

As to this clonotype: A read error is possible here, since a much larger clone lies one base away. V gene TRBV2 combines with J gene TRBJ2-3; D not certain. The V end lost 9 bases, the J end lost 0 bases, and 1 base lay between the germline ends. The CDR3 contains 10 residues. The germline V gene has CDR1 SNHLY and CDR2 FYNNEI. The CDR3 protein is CARSTDTQYF. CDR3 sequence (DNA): TGTGCCAGGAGCACAGATACGCAGTATTTT.

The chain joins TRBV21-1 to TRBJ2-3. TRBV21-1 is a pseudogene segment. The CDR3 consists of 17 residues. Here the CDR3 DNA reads TGTGCCAGCAGCAAAGGCAAAAAAAAAATAGTGCCAGATACGCAGTATTTT. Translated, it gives CASSKGKKKIVPDTQYF.

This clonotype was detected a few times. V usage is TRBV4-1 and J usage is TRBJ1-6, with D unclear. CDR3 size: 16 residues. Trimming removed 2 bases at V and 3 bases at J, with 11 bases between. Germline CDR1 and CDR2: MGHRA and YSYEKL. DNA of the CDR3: TGCGCCAGCAGCCAACCGACCGGCATCTATAATTCACCCCTCCACTTT. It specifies CASSQPTGIYNSPLHF.

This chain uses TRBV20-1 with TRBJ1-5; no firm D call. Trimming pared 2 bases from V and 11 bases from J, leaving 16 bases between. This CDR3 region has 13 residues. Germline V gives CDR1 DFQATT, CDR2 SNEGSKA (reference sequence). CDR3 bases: TGCAGTGCTAGAACCCCCCACGGTGGGACCCAGCATTTT. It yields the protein CSARTPHGGTQHF.

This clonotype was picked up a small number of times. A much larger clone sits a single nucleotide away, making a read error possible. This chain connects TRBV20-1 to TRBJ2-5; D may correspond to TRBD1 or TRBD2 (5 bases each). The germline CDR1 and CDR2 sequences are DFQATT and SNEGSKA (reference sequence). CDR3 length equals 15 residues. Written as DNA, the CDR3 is TGCGGTGCTAGCTCCGGGGCCGACCTCCAAGAGACCCAGTACTTC. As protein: CGASSGADLQETQYF.

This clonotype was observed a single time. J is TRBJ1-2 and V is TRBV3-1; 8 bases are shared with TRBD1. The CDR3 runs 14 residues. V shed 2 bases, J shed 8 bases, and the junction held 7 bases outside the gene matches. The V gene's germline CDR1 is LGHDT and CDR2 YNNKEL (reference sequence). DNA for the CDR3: TGTGCCAGCAGCCAATTTACAGGGGGAGACGGCTACACCTTC. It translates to CASSQFTGGDGYTF.

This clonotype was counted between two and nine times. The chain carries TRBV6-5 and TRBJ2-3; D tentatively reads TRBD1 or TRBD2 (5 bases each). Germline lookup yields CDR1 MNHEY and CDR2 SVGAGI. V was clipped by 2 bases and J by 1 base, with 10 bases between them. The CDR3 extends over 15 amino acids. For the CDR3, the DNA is TGTGCCAGCAGTTACCCTGGGGACGGCACAGATACGCAGTATTTT. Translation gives CASSYPGDGTDTQYF.

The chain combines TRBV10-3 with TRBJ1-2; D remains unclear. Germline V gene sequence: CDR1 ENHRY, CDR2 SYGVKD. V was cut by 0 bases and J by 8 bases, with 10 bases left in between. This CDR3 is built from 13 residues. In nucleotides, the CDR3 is TGTGCCATCAGTGAGTCGTGGAGCGAGGGCTACACCTTC. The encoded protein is CAISESWSEGYTF.

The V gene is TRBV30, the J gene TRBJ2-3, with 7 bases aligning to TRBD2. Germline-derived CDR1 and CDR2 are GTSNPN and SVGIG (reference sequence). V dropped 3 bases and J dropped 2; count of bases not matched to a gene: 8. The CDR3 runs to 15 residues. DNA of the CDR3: TGTGCCTGGAGCCCCGGACTAGGAGACACAGATACGCAGTATTTT. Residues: CAWSPGLGDTDTQYF.

The CDR3 reads CSASPQILGEPLIPPDEQYF. The CDR3 DNA sequence: TGCAGTGCTAGTCCCCAAATTTTGGGGGAGCCCCTGATCCCACCGGACGAGCAGTACTTC. The gene calls are TRBV20-1 and TRBJ2-7, with D perhaps being TRBD1 or TRBD2 (5 bases each). V lost 3 bases, J lost 5 bases, and 35 bases lay in between. This CDR3 is built from 20 residues. The germline V gene has CDR1 DFQATT and CDR2 SNEGSKA (reference sequence).

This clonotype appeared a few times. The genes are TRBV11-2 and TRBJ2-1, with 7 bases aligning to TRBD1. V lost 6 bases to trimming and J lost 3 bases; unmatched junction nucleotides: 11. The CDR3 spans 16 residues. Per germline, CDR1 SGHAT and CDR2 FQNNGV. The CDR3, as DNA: TGTGCCAGCAGGTACTTAGTAGGGGGCTTCTACAATGAGCAGTTCTTC. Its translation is CASRYLVGGFYNEQFF.

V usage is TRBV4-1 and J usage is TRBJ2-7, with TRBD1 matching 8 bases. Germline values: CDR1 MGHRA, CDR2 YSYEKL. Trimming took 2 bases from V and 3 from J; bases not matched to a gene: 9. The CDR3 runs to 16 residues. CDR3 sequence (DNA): TGCGCCAGCAGCCAATTTTCAGGGGGCGGCAGCTACGAGCAGTACTTC. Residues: CASSQFSGGGSYEQYF.

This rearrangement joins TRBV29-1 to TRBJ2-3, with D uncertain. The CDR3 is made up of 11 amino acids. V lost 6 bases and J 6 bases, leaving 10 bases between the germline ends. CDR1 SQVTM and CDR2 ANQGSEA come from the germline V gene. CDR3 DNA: TGCAGCGTCGGCAATGGGGATACGCAGTATTTT. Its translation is CSVGNGDTQYF.

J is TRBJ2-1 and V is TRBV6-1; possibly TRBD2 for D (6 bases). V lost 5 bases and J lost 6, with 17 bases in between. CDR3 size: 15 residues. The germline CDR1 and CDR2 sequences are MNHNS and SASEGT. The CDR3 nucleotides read TGTGCCAGCAGTTCCGGGACTCCCACCTGCAATGAGCAGTTCTTC. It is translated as CASSSGTPTCNEQFF.

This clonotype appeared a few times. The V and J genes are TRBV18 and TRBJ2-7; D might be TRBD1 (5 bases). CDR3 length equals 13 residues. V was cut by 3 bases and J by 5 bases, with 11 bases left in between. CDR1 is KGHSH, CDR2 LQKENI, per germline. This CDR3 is CASSPFQGHEQYF. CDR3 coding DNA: TGTGCCAGCTCACCCTTCCAGGGTCACGAGCAGTACTTC.

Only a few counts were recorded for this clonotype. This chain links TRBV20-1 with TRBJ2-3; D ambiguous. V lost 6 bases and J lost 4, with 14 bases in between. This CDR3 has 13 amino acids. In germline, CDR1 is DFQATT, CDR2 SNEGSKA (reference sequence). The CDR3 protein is CSAPDQRADTQYF. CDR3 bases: TGCAGTGCCCCGGACCAACGGGCAGATACGCAGTATTTT.

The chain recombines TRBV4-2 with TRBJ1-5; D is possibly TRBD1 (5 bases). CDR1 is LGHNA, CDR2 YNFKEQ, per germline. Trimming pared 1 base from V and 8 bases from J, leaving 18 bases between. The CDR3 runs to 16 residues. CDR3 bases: TGTGCCAGCAGCCAAGGGGCGGGGGACTTCGGGGAGCCCCAGCATTTT. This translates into CASSQGAGDFGEPQHF.

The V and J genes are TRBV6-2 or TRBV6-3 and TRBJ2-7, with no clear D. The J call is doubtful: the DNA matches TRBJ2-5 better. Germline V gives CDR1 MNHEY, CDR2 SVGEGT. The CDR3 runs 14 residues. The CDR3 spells CATTLSSTQETQYF. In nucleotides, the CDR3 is TGTGCCACCACCCTTAGCTCCACCCAAGAGACCCAGTACTTC.

The CDR3 spells CASSSLAGGSRETQYF. CDR3 bases: TGTGCCAGCAGCTCGCTAGCGGGGGGGTCGCGGGAGACCCAGTACTTC. This chain links TRBV5-4 with TRBJ2-5; TRBD2 matches at 12 bases. Germline V gene data show CDR1 as SGHNT and CDR2 as YYREEE (reference sequence). The CDR3 covers 16 residues. V shed 3 bases and J 5 bases; nucleotides not matched to a gene: 8.

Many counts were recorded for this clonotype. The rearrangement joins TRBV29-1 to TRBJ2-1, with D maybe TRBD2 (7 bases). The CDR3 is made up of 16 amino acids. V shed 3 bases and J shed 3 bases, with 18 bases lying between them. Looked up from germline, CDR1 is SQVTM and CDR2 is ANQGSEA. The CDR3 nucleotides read TGCAGCGTTGAGCGGGGGCTCGGCGGGAACTACAATGAGCAGTTCTTC. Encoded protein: CSVERGLGGNYNEQFF.

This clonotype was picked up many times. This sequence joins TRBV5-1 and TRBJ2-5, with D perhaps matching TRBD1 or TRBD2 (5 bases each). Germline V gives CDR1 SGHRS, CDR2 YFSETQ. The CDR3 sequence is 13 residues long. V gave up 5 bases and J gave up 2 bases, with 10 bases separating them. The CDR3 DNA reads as TGCGCCAGCAGAACGGGACGGCAAGAGACCCAGTACTTC. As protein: CASRTGRQETQYF.

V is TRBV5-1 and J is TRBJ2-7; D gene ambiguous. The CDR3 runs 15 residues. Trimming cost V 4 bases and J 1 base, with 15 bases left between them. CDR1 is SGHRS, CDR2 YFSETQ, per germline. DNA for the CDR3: TGCGCCAGCAGCCAACTGGCAGACCGTTCCTACGAGCAGTACTTC. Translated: CASSQLADRSYEQYF.

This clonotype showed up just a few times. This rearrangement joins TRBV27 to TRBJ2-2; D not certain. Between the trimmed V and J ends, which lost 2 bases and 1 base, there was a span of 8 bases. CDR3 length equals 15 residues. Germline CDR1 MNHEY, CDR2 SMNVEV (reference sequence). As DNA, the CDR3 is TGTGCCAGCAGTTTAAACGTCTTGAACACCGGGGAGCTGTTTTTT. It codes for CASSLNVLNTGELFF.